This TCR beta chain was observed in a study of blood T cell repertoires in COVID-19. Study at large: In each case, the material was cDNA or gDNA derived from T cells, B-cell-depleted T cells, or PBMCs.

Sequencing was performed with immunoSEQ multiplex PCR; in TCRdb, only in-frame clones are kept and a portion is missing. Here the sample spans some 67,000 clones, about nine tenths being singletons. The CDR3 is 16 residues long. The germline CDR1 and CDR2 sequences are SGHKS and YYEKEE (reference sequence). The V and J ends lost 2 bases and 1 base, in that order; junction bases with no gene match: 5. The TCR originated in a man aged 50-59 years with active COVID-19. This chain joins TRBV5-5 and TRBJ1-5; 8 nucleotides match TRBD1. The material sequenced was peripheral blood. Here the CDR3 reads CASSLTQGASNQPQHF. The CDR3 region has the DNA TGTGCCAGCAGCTTAACCCAGGGGGCGAGCAATCAGCCCCAGCATTTT.